The T cell receptor (beta chain) described here comes from a study of T cell responses to AZD1222 COVID-19 vaccine. Assay used: immunoSEQ multiplex PCR; TCRdb lists only in-frame clones, some missing. In the table there are about 84,000 clones, 70% to 90% of which are singletons. This clone was seen a handful of times. Its matching antigen is unknown. General study findings and limits: The peak T cell response came first, and repertoires were sampled only after it.

Per germline, CDR1 SGHRS and CDR2 YFSETQ. The germline V and J ends were trimmed by 3 bases and 7 bases, with 11 bases remaining between them. This CDR3 has 12 amino acids. The TCR originated in an adult who received the AZD1222 COVID-19 vaccine. The sequencing here drew on peripheral blood, taken 28 days after the second AZD1222 dose. J is TRBJ2-7 and V is TRBV5-1; D gene unclear. The CDR3 sequence is CASSYQPWEQYF. The DNA of the CDR3 is TGCGCCAGCAGCTACCAGCCCTGGGAGCAGTACTTC.